This TCR beta chain came from a study of T-cell reconstitution after alpha-beta-depleted transplantation in children. The CDR3 consists of 11 residues. The ends were cut back, 7 bases at V and 6 bases at J, with 9 bases in the middle. CDR1 is SQVTM and CDR2 is ANQGSEA in the germline V gene. Unique molecular identifiers were used in preparing the TCRbeta library. Via MiXCR, TCRdb re-called the PCR reads, giving one row per CDR3 protein. The top ten clones hold less than 8% of a sample with roughly 200,000 distinct CDR3 sequences, about a tenth of them seen once. This sequence joins TRBV29-1 and TRBJ2-2; the D is unclear. The sample here was PBMCs from the stem cell graft donor, taken from the stem cell graft. The sequence was collected from a human donor who donated a stem cell graft to a child with acute lymphoblastic leukemia. The DNA of the CDR3 is TGCAGCGCCTCAGGTGCCGGGGAGCTGTTTTTT. Its translation: CSASGAGELFF.